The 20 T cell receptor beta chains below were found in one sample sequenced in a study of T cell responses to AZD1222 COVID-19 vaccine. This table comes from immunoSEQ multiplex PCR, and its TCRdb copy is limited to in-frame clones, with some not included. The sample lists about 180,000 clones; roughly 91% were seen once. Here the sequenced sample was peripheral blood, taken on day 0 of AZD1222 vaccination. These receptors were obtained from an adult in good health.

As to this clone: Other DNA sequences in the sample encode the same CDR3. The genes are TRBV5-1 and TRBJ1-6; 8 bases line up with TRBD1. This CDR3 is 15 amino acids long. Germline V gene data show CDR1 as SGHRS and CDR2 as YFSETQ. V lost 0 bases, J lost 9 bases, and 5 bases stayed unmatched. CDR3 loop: CASSLEGQGGSPLHF. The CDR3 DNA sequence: TGCGCCAGCAGCTTGGAAGGACAGGGAGGTTCACCCCTCCACTTT.

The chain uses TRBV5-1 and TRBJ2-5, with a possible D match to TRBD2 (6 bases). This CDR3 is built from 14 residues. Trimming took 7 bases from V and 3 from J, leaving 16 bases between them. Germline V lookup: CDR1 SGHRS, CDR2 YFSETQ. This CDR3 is CASRGELAKETQYF. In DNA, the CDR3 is TGCGCCAGCCGCGGGGAACTAGCAAAAGAGACCCAGTACTTC.

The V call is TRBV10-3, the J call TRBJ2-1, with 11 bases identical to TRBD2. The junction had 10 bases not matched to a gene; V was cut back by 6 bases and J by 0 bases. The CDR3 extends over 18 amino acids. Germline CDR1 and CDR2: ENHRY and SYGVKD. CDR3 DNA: TGTGCCATCAGCTCGACTAGCGGGGTGTCACGCTCCTACAATGAGCAGTTCTTC. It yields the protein CAISSTSGVSRSYNEQFF.

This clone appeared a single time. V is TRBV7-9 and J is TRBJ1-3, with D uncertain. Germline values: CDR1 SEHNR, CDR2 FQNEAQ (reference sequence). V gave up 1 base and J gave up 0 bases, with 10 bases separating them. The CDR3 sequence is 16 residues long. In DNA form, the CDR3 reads TGTGCCAGCAGCTTAGGGCAGCCCTCCTCTGGAAACACCATATATTTT. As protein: CASSLGQPSSGNTIYF. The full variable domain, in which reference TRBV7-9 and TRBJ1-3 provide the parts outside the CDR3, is DTGVSQNPRHKITKRGQNVTFRCDPISEHNRLYWYRQTLGQGPEFLTYFQNEAQLEKSRLLSDRFSAERPKGSFSTLEIQRTEQGDSAMYLCASSLGQPSSGNTIYFGEGSWLTVV.

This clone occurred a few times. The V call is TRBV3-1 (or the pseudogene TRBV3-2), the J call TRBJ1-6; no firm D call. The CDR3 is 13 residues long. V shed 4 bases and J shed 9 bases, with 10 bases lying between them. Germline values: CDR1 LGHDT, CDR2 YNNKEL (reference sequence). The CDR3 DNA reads TGTGCCAGCAGCCCCGGCCGGGTTTCACCCCTCCACTTT. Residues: CASSPGRVSPLHF.

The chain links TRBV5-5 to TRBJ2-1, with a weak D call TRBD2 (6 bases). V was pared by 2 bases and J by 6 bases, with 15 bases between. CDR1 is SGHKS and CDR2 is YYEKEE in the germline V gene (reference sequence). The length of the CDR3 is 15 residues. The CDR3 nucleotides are TGTGCCAGCAGCTTCCAGGGCGGGATTTCCAATGAGCAGTTCTTC. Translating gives CASSFQGGISNEQFF. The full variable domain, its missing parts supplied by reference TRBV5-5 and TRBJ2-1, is DAGVTQSPTHLIKTRGQQVTLRCSPISGHKSVSWYQQVLGQGPQFIFQYYEKEERGRGNFPDRFSARQFPNYSSELNVNALLLGDSALYLCASSFQGGISNEQFFGPGTRLTVL.

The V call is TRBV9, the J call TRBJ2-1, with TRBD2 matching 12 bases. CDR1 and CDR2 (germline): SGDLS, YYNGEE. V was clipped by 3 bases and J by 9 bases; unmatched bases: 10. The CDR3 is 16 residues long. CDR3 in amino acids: CASSALRLAGDIEQFF. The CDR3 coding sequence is TGTGCCAGCAGCGCCCTGAGACTAGCGGGAGACATTGAGCAGTTCTTC.

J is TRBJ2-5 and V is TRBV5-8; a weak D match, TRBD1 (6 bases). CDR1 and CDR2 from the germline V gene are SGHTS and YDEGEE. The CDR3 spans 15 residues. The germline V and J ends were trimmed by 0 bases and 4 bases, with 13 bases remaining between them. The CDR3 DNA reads TGTGCCAGCAGCTTGGGGCAGGGGTTGCGAGAGACCCAGTACTTC. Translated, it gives CASSLGQGLRETQYF.

In DNA, the CDR3 is TGTGCCAGCAGTCCGACGGGGCGGGGCGGCACAGATACGCAGTATTTT. This encodes CASSPTGRGGTDTQYF. The rearrangement joins TRBV2 to TRBJ2-3; the D gene is possibly TRBD2 (6 bases). The germline V gene encodes CDR1 SNHLY and CDR2 FYNNEI. This CDR3 spans 16 amino acids. The germline V and J ends were trimmed by 5 bases and 1 base, with 16 bases remaining between them.

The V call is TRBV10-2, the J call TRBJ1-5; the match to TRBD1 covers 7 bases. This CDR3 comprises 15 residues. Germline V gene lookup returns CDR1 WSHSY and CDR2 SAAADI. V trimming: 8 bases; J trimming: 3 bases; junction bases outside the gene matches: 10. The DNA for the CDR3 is TGCGCCAGCGCAGAGTTAGGGGGCGCCAATCAGCCCCAGCATTTT. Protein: CASAELGGANQPQHF.

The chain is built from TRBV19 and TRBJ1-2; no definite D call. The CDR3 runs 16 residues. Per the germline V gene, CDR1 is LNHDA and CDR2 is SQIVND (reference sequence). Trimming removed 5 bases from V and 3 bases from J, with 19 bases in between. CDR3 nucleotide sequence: TGTGCCAGTAGTGCGCGTCAGTGGAGGAGTGACTATGGCTACACCTTC. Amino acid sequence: CASSARQWRSDYGYTF.

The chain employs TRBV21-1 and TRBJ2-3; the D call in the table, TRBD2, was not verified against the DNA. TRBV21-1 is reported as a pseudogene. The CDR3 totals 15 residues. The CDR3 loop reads CASSKALASTDTQYF. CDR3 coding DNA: TGTGCCAGCAGCAAAGCCCTAGCGAGCACAGATACGCAGTATTTT.

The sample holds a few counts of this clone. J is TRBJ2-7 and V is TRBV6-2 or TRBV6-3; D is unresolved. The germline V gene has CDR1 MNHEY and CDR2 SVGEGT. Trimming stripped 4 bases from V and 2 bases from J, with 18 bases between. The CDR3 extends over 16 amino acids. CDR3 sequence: CASSLLQGSKPYEQYF. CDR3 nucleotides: TGTGCCAGCAGTTTATTACAAGGCAGTAAGCCCTACGAGCAGTACTTC.

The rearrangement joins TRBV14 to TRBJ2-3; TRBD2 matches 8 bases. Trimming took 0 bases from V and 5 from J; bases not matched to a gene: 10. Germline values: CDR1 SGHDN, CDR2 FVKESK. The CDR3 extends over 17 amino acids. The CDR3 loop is CASSQDSPAGARDTQYF. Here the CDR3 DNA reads TGTGCCAGCAGCCAAGATTCTCCAGCGGGAGCCAGAGATACGCAGTATTTT. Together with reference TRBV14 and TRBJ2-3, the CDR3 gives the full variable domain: EAGVTQFPSHSVIEKGQTVTLRCDPISGHDNLYWYRRVMGKEIKFLLHFVKESKQDESGMPNNRFLAERTGGTYSTLKVQPAELEDSGVYFCASSQDSPAGARDTQYFGPGTRLTVL.

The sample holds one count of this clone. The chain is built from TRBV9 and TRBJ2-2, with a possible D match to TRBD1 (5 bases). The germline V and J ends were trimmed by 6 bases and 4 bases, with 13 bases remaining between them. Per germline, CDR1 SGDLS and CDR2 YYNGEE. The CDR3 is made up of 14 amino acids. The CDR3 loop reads CASKRQGTTGELFF. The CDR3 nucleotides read TGTGCCAGCAAAAGGCAGGGTACCACCGGGGAGCTGTTTTTT.

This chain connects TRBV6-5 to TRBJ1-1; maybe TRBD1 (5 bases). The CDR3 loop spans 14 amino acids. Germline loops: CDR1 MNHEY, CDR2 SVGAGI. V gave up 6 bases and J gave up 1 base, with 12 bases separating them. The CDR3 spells CASRVRGENTEAFF. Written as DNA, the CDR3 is TGTGCCAGCAGGGTGAGGGGCGAGAACACTGAAGCTTTCTTT.

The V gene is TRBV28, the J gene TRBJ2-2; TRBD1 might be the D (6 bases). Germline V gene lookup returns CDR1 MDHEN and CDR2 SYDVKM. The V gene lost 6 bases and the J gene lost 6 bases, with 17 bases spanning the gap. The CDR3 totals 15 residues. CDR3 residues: CASRMTGLISGELFF. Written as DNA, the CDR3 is TGTGCCAGCAGAATGACAGGCTTGATATCCGGGGAGCTGTTTTTT.

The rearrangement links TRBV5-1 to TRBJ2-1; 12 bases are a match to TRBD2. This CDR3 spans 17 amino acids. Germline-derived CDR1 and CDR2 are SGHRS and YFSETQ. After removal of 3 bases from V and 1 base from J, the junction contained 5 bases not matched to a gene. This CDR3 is CASSSTSGRLSYNEQFF. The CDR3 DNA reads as TGCGCCAGCAGCTCAACTAGCGGGAGGCTATCCTACAATGAGCAGTTCTTC.

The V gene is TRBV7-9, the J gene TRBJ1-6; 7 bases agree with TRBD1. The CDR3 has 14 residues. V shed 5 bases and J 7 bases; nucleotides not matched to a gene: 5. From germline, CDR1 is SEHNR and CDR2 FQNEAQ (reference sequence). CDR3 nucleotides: TGTGCCAGCAGCCCGGGACAGACCAATTCACCCCTCCACTTT. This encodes CASSPGQTNSPLHF. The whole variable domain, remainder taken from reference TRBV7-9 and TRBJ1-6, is DTGVSQNPRHKITKRGQNVTFRCDPISEHNRLYWYRQTLGQGPEFLTYFQNEAQLEKSRLLSDRFSAERPKGSFSTLEIQRTEQGDSAMYLCASSPGQTNSPLHFGNGTRLTVT.

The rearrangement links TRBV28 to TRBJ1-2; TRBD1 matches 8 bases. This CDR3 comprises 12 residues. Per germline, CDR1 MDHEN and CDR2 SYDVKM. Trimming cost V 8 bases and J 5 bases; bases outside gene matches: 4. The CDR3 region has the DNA TGTGCCAGCCTGGACAGGGCGTATGGCTACACCTTC. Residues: CASLDRAYGYTF.